This T cell receptor (beta chain) was captured in a study of blood T cells in healthy people across ages. Study-wide findings and caveats: Estimates of diversity drawn from one million T cells were considered underestimates. Diversity of TCR beta correlated strongly with naive T cell percentage. The long-lived group displayed more naive CD4+ cells, plus higher diversity, than the aged donors did. As age increased, TCR beta diversity per million T cells fell in a roughly linear fashion.

Points on this clonotype: Its antigen is currently unknown.

Sample-barcoded 5' priming and a J-beta primer mix drove a second PCR of roughly 6 to 12 cycles. TCRdb processed the 5' RACE reads anew with MiXCR; each CDR3 protein has one entry. Of over a million distinct CDR3 sequences listed, 42% were seen once; the top ten hold 6.5% to 10%. Germline CDR1 is SGHTA and CDR2 is FQGNSA. The CDR3 sequence is 19 residues long. J was trimmed by 7 bases and V by 5 bases; bases with no gene match: 16. The J gene is TRBJ2-1, the V gene TRBV7-2; 14 bases are shared with TRBD2. This receptor was taken from a woman between 18 and 30 years old in good health. The sequencing input was blood. CDR3 amino acids: CASSRRGLAGAKGGNEQFF. In DNA form, the CDR3 reads TGTGCCAGCAGCAGACGGGGACTAGCGGGAGCCAAGGGGGGTAATGAGCAGTTCTTC.